This T cell receptor beta chain appears in the sequencing data of a study of long-term antiretroviral therapy in people with HIV. Sequencing relied on immunoSEQ assay v3.0, run at survey level. Produced via immunoSEQ multiplex PCR; TCRdb's table is partial and in-frame only. The table records tens of thousands of clones, 92% of them present only once. CDR3 length: 13 amino acids. Germline CDR1 is MNHEY and CDR2 is SVGAGI. Between the trimmed V and J ends, which lost 6 bases and 3 bases, there was a span of 12 bases. This clone was observed a single time. The sample consisted of unsorted PBMCs, taken 4.4 years after starting antiretroviral therapy. The receptor comes from a woman aged 50 to 60 with HIV. The chain couples TRBV6-5 to TRBJ2-7; tentative D call: TRBD1 (6 bases). As DNA, the CDR3 is TGTGCCAGCAGCACGGGACACCTCTACGAGCAGTACTTC. Its translation is CASSTGHLYEQYF.